Detailed here is one T cell receptor beta chain. Its antigen is unidentified. The length of the CDR3 is 16 residues. From germline, CDR1 is SGHKS and CDR2 YYEKEE (reference sequence). Trimming pared 0 bases from V and 2 bases from J, leaving 13 bases between. The data stem from a study of blood T cells in healthy people across ages. Study-level results: TCR beta diversity per million T cells fell roughly linearly with age.

A second PCR, run for about 7 to 11 cycles, used a sample-barcoded 5' primer plus a J-beta primer mix. There were at least 3 million CDR3-containing paired-end reads obtained from each sample. From the 5' RACE reads, TCRdb called clonotypes with MiXCR, one entry per CDR3 protein. The repertoire includes roughly 1.7 million distinct CDR3 sequences, about 35% of them detected once, and approximately 11% sits in the top ten. V is TRBV5-5 and J is TRBJ2-3; D possibly matches TRBD1 or TRBD2 (5 bases each). Source material: blood. This TCR came from a woman aged 25 to 39 in good health. CDR3 sequence (DNA): TGTGCCAGCAGCTTGGCCGGGGCGCCCTACACAGATACGCAGTATTTT. Translating gives CASSLAGAPYTDTQYF.